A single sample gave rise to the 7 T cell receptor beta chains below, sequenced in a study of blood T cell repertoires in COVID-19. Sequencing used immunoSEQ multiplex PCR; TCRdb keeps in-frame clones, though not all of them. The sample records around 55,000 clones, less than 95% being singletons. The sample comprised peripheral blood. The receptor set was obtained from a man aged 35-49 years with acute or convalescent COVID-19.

Here the CDR3 reads CASSPQERYNEQFF. Written as DNA, the CDR3 is TGTGCCAGCAGTCCCCAGGAAAGGTACAATGAGCAGTTCTTC. The chain couples TRBV9 to TRBJ2-1, with D hard to call. The CDR3 has 14 amino acids. The V and J ends lost 5 bases and 4 bases respectively, with 13 bases between them. The germline V gene has CDR1 SGDLS and CDR2 YYNGEE. The full variable domain, its missing parts supplied by reference TRBV9 and TRBJ2-1, is DSGVTQTPKHLITATGQRVTLRCSPRSGDLSVYWYQQSLDQGLQFLIQYYNGEERAKGNILERFSAQQFPDLHSELNLSSLELGDSALYFCASSPQERYNEQFFGPGTRLTVL.

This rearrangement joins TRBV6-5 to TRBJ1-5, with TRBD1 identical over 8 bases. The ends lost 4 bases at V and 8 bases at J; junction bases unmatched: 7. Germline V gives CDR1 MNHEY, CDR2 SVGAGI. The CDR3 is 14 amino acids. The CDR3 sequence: CASSLQGDWKPQHF. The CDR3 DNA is TGTGCCAGCAGTTTACAGGGGGACTGGAAGCCCCAGCATTTT.

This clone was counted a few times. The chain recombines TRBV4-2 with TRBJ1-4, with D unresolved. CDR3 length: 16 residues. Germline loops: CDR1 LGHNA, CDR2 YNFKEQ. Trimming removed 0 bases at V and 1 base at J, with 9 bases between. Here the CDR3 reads CASSQDEGRTNEKLFF. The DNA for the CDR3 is TGTGCCAGCAGCCAAGATGAGGGCAGAACTAATGAAAAACTGTTTTTT.

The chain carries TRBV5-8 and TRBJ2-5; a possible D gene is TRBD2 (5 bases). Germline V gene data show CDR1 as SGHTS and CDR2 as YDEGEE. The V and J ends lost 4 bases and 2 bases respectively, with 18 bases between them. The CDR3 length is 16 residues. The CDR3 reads CASSHPDGDAQETQYF. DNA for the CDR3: TGTGCCAGCAGCCACCCGGACGGGGATGCGCAAGAGACCCAGTACTTC.

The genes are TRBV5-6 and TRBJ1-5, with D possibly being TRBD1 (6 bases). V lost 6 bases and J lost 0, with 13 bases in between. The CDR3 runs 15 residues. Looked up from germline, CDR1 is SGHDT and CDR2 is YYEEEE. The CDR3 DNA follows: TGTGCCAGCACGGACAGCGGATATAGCAATCAGCCCCAGCATTTT. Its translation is CASTDSGYSNQPQHF.

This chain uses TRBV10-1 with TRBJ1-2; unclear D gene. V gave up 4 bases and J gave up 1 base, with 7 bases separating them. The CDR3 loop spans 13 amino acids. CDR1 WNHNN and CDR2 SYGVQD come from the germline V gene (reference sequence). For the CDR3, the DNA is TGCGCCAGCAGTGCGACTATTAACTATGGCTACACCTTC. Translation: CASSATINYGYTF.

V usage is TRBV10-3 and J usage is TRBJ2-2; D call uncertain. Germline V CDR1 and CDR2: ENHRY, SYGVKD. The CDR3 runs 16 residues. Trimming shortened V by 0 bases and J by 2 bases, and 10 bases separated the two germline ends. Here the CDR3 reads CAISESSRGNTGELFF. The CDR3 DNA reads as TGTGCCATCAGTGAGTCTAGCCGAGGTAACACCGGGGAGCTGTTTTTT.